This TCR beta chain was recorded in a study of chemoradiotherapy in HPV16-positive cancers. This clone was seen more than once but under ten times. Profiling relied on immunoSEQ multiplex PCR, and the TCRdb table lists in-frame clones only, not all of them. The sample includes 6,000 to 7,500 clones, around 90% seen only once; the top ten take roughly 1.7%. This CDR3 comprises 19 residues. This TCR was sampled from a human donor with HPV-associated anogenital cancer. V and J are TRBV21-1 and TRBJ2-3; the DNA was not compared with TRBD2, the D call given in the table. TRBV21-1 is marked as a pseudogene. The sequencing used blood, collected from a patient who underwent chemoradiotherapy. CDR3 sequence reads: CASSKGEVRLATPTDTQYF. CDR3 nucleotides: TGTGCCAGCAGCAAAGGGGAGGTAAGACTAGCTACCCCGACAGATACGCAGTATTTT.